In its sample, the clone carrying this TCR beta chain was seen a few times. Antigen: not known. These data come from a study of T cells in Graves' hyperthyroidism and ophthalmopathy. Notes on the study in general: Classification by a 13 V-J model distinguished ophthalmopathy from stable hyperthyroidism. With a median lead of 6.5 months before onset, the model predicted ophthalmopathy.

Researchers amplified the TCR beta CDR3 regions from RNA transcripts. RT-PCR in the first round (using the HTBI primer set) targeted the TCR CDR3. TCRdb reprocessed the multiplex PCR reads with MiXCR, giving one entry per CDR3 protein. The sample holds some 560,000 distinct CDR3 sequences; less than 20% are singletons and the top ten take about 7%. Newly diagnosed patients aged 18 to 65 had hyperthyroidism of under 2 months' duration. The CDR3 extends over 15 amino acids. CDR1 and CDR2 (germline): DFQATT, SNEGSKA (reference sequence). Losses at the gene ends were 6 bases for V and 5 bases for J; bases not matched to a gene: 6.

The sequencing input was blood. The clonotype was recovered from a woman under 40 with Graves' hyperthyroidism. The chain combines TRBV20-1 with TRBJ1-6, with 11 bases lining up with TRBD1. This CDR3 reads CSALGQGAHNSPLHF. DNA for the CDR3: TGCAGTGCCCTTGGACAGGGGGCACATAATTCACCCCTCCACTTT.